This T cell receptor beta chain was sequenced during a study of shared clonotypes between healthy human individuals. This CDR3 region has 15 residues. The germline CDR1 and CDR2 sequences are KGHSH and LQKENI. Trimming stripped 1 base from V and 3 bases from J, with 12 bases between. Points on this clone: A far larger clone is off by one base, so a read error is likely. The sample contains more than one DNA sequence encoding this CDR3.

TCRdb keeps only in-frame clones here, not all; method: immunoSEQ multiplex PCR. The data show hundreds of thousands of clones, roughly 79% seen once. This rearrangement joins TRBV18 to TRBJ1-1, with D hard to call. Input material: PBMCs. The clonotype comes from a woman aged 40 to 50 in good health. Some clones in this sample may be carry-over from other donors' samples. The CDR3 bases are TGTGCCAGCTCACCACGCGGGGATGGCTACACTGAAGCTTTCTTT. It encodes CASSPRGDGYTEAFF.